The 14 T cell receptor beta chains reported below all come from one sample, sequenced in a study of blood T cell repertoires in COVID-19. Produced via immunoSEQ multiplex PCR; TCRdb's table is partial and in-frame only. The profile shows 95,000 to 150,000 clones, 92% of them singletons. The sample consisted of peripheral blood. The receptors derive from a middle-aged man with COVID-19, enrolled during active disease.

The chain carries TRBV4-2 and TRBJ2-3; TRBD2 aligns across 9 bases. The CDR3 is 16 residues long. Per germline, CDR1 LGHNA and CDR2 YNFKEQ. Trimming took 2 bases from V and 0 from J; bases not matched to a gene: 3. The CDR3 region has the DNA TGTGCCAGCAGCCAACAGGGACTAGCTAGCACAGATACGCAGTATTTT. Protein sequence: CASSQQGLASTDTQYF.

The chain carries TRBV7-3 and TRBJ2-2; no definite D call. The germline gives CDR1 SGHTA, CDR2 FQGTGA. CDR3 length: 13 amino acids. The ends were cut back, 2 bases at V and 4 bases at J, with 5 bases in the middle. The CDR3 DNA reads TGTGCCAGCAGCTTATCCATCACCGGGGAGCTGTTTTTT. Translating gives CASSLSITGELFF.

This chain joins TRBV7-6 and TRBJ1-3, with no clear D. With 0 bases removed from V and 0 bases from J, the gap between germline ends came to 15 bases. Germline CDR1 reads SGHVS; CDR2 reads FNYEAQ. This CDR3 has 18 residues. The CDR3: CASSLAPVGQTSGNTIYF. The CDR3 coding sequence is TGTGCCAGCAGCTTAGCCCCGGTTGGGCAAACCTCTGGAAACACCATATATTTT.

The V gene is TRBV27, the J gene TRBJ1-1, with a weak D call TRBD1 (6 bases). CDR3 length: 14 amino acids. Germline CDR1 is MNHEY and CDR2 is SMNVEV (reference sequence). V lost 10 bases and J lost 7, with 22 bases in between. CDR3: CATRRGGVVGEAFF. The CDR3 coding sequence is TGTGCCACGCGCAGAGGGGGGGTAGTAGGTGAAGCTTTCTTT.

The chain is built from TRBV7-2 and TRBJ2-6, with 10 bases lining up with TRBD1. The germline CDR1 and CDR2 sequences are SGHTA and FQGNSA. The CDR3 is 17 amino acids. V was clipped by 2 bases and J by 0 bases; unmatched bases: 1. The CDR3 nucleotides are TGTGCCAGCAGCTTATGGACAGGGGGCTCTGGGGCCAACGTCCTGACTTTC. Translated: CASSLWTGGSGANVLTF.

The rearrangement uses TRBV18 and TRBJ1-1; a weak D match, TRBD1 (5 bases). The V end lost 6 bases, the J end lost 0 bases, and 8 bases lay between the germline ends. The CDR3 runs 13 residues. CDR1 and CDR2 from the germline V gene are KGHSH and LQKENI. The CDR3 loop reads CASSTDMNTEAFF. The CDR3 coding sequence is TGTGCCAGCTCGACAGATATGAACACTGAAGCTTTCTTT.

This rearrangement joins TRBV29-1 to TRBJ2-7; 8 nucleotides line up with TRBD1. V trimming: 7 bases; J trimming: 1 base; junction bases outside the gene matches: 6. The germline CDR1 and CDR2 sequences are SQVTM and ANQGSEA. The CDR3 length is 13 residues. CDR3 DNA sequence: TGCAGCGCCCTACAGGGGGAGTCCTACGAGCAGTACTTC. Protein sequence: CSALQGESYEQYF.

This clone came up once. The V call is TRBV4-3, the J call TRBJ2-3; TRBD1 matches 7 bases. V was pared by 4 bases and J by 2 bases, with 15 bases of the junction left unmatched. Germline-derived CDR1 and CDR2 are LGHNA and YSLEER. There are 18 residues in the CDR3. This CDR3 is CASSPLVGQRPPTDTQYF. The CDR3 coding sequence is TGCGCCAGCAGCCCATTGGTGGGACAGCGACCACCCACAGATACGCAGTATTTT.

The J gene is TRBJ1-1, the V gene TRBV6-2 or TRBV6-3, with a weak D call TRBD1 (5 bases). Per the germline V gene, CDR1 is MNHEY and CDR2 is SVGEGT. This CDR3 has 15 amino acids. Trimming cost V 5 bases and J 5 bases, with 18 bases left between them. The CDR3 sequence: CASSAGRLHLTEAFF. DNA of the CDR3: TGTGCCAGCAGTGCGGGACGCCTCCACTTAACTGAAGCTTTCTTT.

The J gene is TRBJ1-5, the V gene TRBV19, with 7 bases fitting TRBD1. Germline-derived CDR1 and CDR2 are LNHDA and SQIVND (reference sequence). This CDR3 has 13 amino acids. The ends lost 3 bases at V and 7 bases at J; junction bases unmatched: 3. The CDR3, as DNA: TGTGCCAGTAGTATCGACAGGGAGCAGCCCCAGCATTTT. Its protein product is CASSIDREQPQHF.

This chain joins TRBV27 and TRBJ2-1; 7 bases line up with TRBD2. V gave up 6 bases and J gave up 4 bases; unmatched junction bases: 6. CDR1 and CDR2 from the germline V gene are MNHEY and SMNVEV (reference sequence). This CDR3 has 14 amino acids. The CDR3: CASRVAGGYNEQFF. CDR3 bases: TGTGCCAGCAGGGTAGCGGGCGGGTACAATGAGCAGTTCTTC.

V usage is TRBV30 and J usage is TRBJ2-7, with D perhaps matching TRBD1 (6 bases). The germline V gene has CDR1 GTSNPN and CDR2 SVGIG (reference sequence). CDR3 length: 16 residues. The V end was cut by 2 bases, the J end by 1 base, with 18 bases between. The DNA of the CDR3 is TGTGCCTGGAGTCCAACCTTGCCGACAGGTTCCTACGAGCAGTACTTC. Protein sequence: CAWSPTLPTGSYEQYF.

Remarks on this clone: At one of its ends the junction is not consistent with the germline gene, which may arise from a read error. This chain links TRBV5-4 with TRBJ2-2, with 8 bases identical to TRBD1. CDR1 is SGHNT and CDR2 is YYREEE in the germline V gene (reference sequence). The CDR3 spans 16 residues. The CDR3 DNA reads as TGTGCCAGCAGCTCAGACAGGGGCCTGACTTACGGGGGGCTGTTTTTT. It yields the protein CASSSDRGLTYGGLFF.

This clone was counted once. DNA for the CDR3: TGCAGCGGATACAGGGGACCCGGGGAGCTGTTTTTT. It encodes CSGYRGPGELFF. The chain uses TRBV29-1 and TRBJ2-2, with 7 bases identical to TRBD1. The V gene end was trimmed by 7 bases and the J gene end by 6 bases; junction bases not matched to a gene: 5. CDR3 length: 12 residues. CDR1 SQVTM and CDR2 ANQGSEA come from the germline V gene.